The present T cell receptor (beta chain) was sequenced within a study of regulatory T cells in long-lasting Graves disease. CDR3 length: 12 residues. V trimming: 7 bases; J trimming: 6 bases; junction bases outside the gene matches: 4. In germline, CDR1 is MDHEN, CDR2 SYDVKM. Building of the TCR beta libraries involved iRepertoire HTBI primers and Arm-PCR of CDR3 regions. TCRdb re-analysed the multiplex PCR reads in MiXCR, keeping a single row per CDR3 protein. This sample has a few hundred thousand distinct CDR3 sequences, with around 15% found just once. General study results and limits: Patients with persistent disease showed a bias toward TRBV28, TRBJ1-2 and TRBJ2-5. Accuracy might have suffered from few samples.

Described time point: newly diagnosed GD, antithyroid drugs for less than 3 months. PBMC RNA was the source of the TCR library. Concerning this clonotype itself: Its antigen remains unidentified.

The sample also formed part of further work on T cells in Graves' hyperthyroidism and ophthalmopathy.

The chain links TRBV28 to TRBJ2-5; TRBD1 aligns across 8 bases. Material: peripheral blood mononuclear cells (PBMCs), obtained at new diagnosis, from a patient treated with antithyroid drugs. The TCR was taken from a woman aged 18-29 years with Graves disease. CDR3 DNA sequence: TGTGCCAGCAACACAGGGGGGCAGACCCAGTACTTC. This codes for CASNTGGQTQYF.